What follows are 26 T cell receptor beta chains derived from one specimen sequenced in a study of CD8 T cells in ankylosing spondylitis. Using its own MiXCR run on the 5' RACE reads, TCRdb lists one record per CDR3 protein. The data contain 230,000 or so distinct CDR3 sequences, 24% of them singletons. The sequencing input was blood, either unsorted or a sorted T cell fraction (not recorded which). The receptors originated from a male donor with ankylosing spondylitis or in good health (not recorded which).

This clonotype was counted at least ten times. This chain uses TRBV5-6 with TRBJ2-5; no definite D call. Germline V CDR1 and CDR2: SGHDT, YYEEEE. V was trimmed by 4 bases and J by 10 bases, leaving 26 bases between them. This CDR3 spans 16 amino acids. The CDR3 here is CASSPSLTGSNDGQYF. CDR3 in DNA: TGTGCCAGCAGCCCGTCCCTAACGGGTTCCAACGATGGCCAGTACTTC.

The gene calls are TRBV27 and TRBJ2-3; D call uncertain. CDR1 and CDR2 (germline): MNHEY, SMNVEV (reference sequence). V was pared by 3 bases and J by 4 bases, with 8 bases between. The length of the CDR3 is 13 residues. The CDR3 DNA reads TGTGCCAGCAGTTTTGAAGGTCCAGATACGCAGTATTTT. It yields the protein CASSFEGPDTQYF.

This sequence joins TRBV30 and TRBJ1-1; no clear D gene. The CDR3 length is 11 residues. V lost 0 bases and J lost 7, with 6 bases in between. Germline V CDR1 and CDR2: GTSNPN, SVGIG (reference sequence). For the CDR3, the DNA is TGTGCCTGGAGTGTACGCGATGAAGCTTTCTTT. It encodes CAWSVRDEAFF.

The rearrangement uses TRBV5-4 and TRBJ2-6; TRBD1 agrees at 10 bases. Germline V lookup: CDR1 SGHNT, CDR2 YYREEE (reference sequence). V lost 3 bases and J lost 4; bases outside the gene matches: 7. The CDR3 runs to 17 residues. CDR3 region: CASSSSTGGRGANVLTF. CDR3 bases: TGTGCCAGCAGCTCATCGACAGGGGGCAGAGGGGCCAACGTCCTGACTTTC. Full variable domain (rest looked up from reference TRBV5-4 and TRBJ2-6): ETGVTQSPTHLIKTRGQQVTLRCSSQSGHNTVSWYQQALGQGPQFIFQYYREEENGRGNFPPRFSGLQFPNYSSELNVNALELDDSALYLCASSSSTGGRGANVLTFGAGSRLTVL.

The chain uses TRBV30 and TRBJ2-1; 7 nucleotides agree with TRBD2. This CDR3 is 13 amino acids long. Germline values: CDR1 GTSNPN, CDR2 SVGIG (reference sequence). V shed 8 bases, J shed 0 bases, and the junction held 4 bases outside the gene matches. DNA for the CDR3: TGTGCCACACGGGACTACTCCTACAATGAGCAGTTCTTC. Encoded protein: CATRDYSYNEQFF.

The genes are TRBV20-1 and TRBJ1-5; 7 bases line up with TRBD1. Per germline, CDR1 DFQATT and CDR2 SNEGSKA (reference sequence). V was pared by 5 bases and J by 3 bases, with 4 bases of the junction left unmatched. CDR3 length equals 13 residues. CDR3 in amino acids: CSASTGFNQPQHF. The DNA of the CDR3 is TGCAGTGCTTCGACAGGGTTCAATCAGCCCCAGCATTTT.

This clonotype has more than one count but fewer than ten. No conserved phenylalanine or tryptophan is present at the end of the CDR3, so a read error is the likely explanation. The limits of the CDR3 on the DNA are not certain, so only TCRdb's listed CDR3 is given. The V call is TRBV20-1, the J call TRBJ2-1; TRBD2 was called by the table and not checked on the DNA. CDR1 and CDR2 from the germline V gene are DFQATT and SNEGSKA (reference sequence). 13 amino acids form the CDR3, both terminal residues included. CDR3 loop: CSARDLGAGGQKV.

This clonotype came up once. The rearrangement uses TRBV12-3 or TRBV12-4 and TRBJ2-5; D not certain. Trimming removed 6 bases at V and 5 bases at J, with 13 bases between. The CDR3 sequence is 13 residues long. Here the CDR3 DNA reads TGTGCCAGCAGCAGGAGACCCTTCGAGACCCAGTACTTC. Amino acids: CASSRRPFETQYF.

This clonotype was counted many times. The chain employs TRBV7-8 and TRBJ2-5, with TRBD1 matching over 9 bases. J gave up 5 bases and V 5 bases, and 3 bases lay outside the gene matches. Germline V lookup: CDR1 SGHVS, CDR2 FQNEAQ. The CDR3 loop spans 13 amino acids. This CDR3 reads CASSEGQGETQYF. CDR3 nucleotides: TGTGCCAGCAGCGAAGGACAGGGGGAGACCCAGTACTTC.

The sample holds many counts of this clonotype. The gene calls are TRBV29-1 and TRBJ2-5, with 7 bases matching TRBD1. CDR3 length: 15 residues. Germline CDR1 and CDR2: SQVTM and ANQGSEA. V was pared by 3 bases and J by 1 base, with 8 bases of the junction left unmatched. The chain's CDR3 is CSVEEPGTAQETQYF. The DNA for the CDR3 is TGCAGCGTTGAGGAACCCGGGACAGCCCAAGAGACCCAGTACTTC.

The chain carries TRBV18 and TRBJ2-5; tentative D call: TRBD1 (5 bases). The CDR3 extends over 14 amino acids. Trimming removed 4 bases from V and 5 bases from J, with 14 bases in between. Per germline, CDR1 KGHSH and CDR2 LQKENI. The DNA of the CDR3 is TGTGCCAGCTCACAATTGCAAGCAGGGGAGACCCAGTACTTC. This translates into CASSQLQAGETQYF.

This clonotype was found many times. The chain has TRBV19 and TRBJ1-1, with TRBD1 identical over 7 bases. The CDR3 is 14 residues long. Losses at the gene ends were 6 bases for V and 3 bases for J; bases not matched to a gene: 7. Germline V lookup: CDR1 LNHDA, CDR2 SQIVND (reference sequence). The CDR3, as DNA: TGTGCCAGTAGCCGACAGGGCATTTACACTGAAGCTTTCTTT. Translated: CASSRQGIYTEAFF.

Regarding this clonotype: The junction and the germline gene differ at one end; a read error may be behind it. CDR3 nucleotides: TGTGCTAGCAGCTTTCCGAGACAGCTTAACTACGAGCAGTACTTC. Translated: CASSFPRQLNYEQYF. The genes are TRBV7-7 and TRBJ2-7, with D maybe TRBD1 (5 bases). Germline V gene data show CDR1 as SSHAT and CDR2 as FNYEAQ (reference sequence). The CDR3 extends over 15 amino acids.

This clonotype has at least ten counts. This chain links TRBV4-1 with TRBJ1-5; 7 bases match TRBD1. Germline trimming cut 0 bases from V and 7 bases from J; bases unmatched to any gene: 6. Germline V lookup: CDR1 MGHRA, CDR2 YSYEKL. This CDR3 spans 15 amino acids. CDR3 DNA: TGCGCCAGCAGCCAAGATCTGACAGGGAGGCAGCCCCAGCATTTT. Translated, it gives CASSQDLTGRQPQHF.

This clonotype has a count of ten or more. The chain recombines TRBV12-3 or TRBV12-4 with TRBJ1-6, with 7 positions matching TRBD1. The CDR3 has 13 amino acids. V was clipped by 8 bases and J by 9 bases; unmatched bases: 7. DNA for the CDR3: TGTGCCAGCGCACGTCAGGGGGTTTCACCCCTCCACTTT. It translates to CASARQGVSPLHF.

The chain employs TRBV18 and TRBJ2-7, with 7 nucleotides matching TRBD1. Germline loops: CDR1 KGHSH, CDR2 LQKENI. V lost 3 bases to trimming and J lost 5 bases; unmatched junction nucleotides: 10. The CDR3 loop spans 15 amino acids. CDR3 in amino acids: CASSPAEPGGHEQYF. The CDR3 DNA reads TGTGCCAGCTCACCGGCCGAGCCAGGGGGACACGAGCAGTACTTC.

This clonotype showed up many times. V is TRBV12-3 or TRBV12-4 and J is TRBJ1-1; 12 bases are shared with TRBD1. This CDR3 is built from 14 residues. Trimming took 6 bases from V and 3 from J; bases not matched to a gene: 2. CDR3 sequence reads: CASRGQGAHTEAFF. The CDR3 coding sequence is TGTGCCAGCAGGGGACAGGGGGCTCACACTGAAGCTTTCTTT.

V usage is TRBV12-3 or TRBV12-4 and J usage is TRBJ2-7; D might be TRBD1 (6 bases). The CDR3 covers 12 residues. The V and J ends lost 5 bases and 12 bases respectively, with 17 bases between them. For the CDR3, the DNA is TGTGCCAGCAGTATGACAGGCCTTCGTACGTACTTC. As protein: CASSMTGLRTYF.

This clonotype occurred a few times. The chain couples TRBV5-6 to TRBJ2-7; D possibly corresponds to TRBD1 (5 bases). In germline, CDR1 is SGHDT, CDR2 YYEEEE. Trimming removed 0 bases at V and 0 bases at J, with 7 bases between. This CDR3 region has 14 residues. The CDR3 protein is CASSLEDTSYEQYF. CDR3 DNA: TGTGCCAGCAGCTTGGAGGACACCTCCTACGAGCAGTACTTC.

This clonotype has more than one count but fewer than ten. The CDR3 here is CASSLMVGTGHNEQFF. As DNA, the CDR3 is TGTGCCAGCAGTTTAATGGTCGGGACAGGGCACAATGAGCAGTTCTTC. The rearrangement uses TRBV28 and TRBJ2-1, with TRBD1 identical over 9 bases. Germline V gives CDR1 MDHEN, CDR2 SYDVKM. This CDR3 contains 16 residues. The trim removed 2 bases at V and 5 bases at J, leaving 7 bases unmatched.

The gene calls are TRBV5-5 and TRBJ2-7; 9 bases line up with TRBD2. CDR3 length: 14 residues. Per germline, CDR1 SGHKS and CDR2 YYEKEE (reference sequence). Unmatched junction bases numbered 5, after V lost 4 bases and J lost 3 bases. As DNA, the CDR3 is TGTGCCAGCAGCGGGGGACTAGCTAGCTACGAGCAGTACTTC. Amino acid sequence: CASSGGLASYEQYF.

This clonotype was detected many times. The V gene is TRBV12-3 or TRBV12-4, the J gene TRBJ1-5; 9 positions agree with TRBD1. V was clipped by 4 bases and J by 3 bases; unmatched bases: 4. The CDR3 is 15 amino acids. CDR3 sequence: CASSSRDRDNQPQHF. The CDR3 DNA is TGTGCCAGCAGTTCCCGGGACAGGGACAATCAGCCCCAGCATTTT.

This clonotype was observed a few times. The chain couples TRBV12-3 or TRBV12-4 to TRBJ2-3, with D possibly matching TRBD2 (7 bases). Trimming stripped 0 bases from V and 5 bases from J, with 12 bases between. This CDR3 is 15 amino acids long. The CDR3 region has the DNA TGTGCCAGCAGTTTAGCGGGGGGGCGGAAAGATACGCAGTATTTT. This encodes CASSLAGGRKDTQYF.

This chain links TRBV12-3 or TRBV12-4 with TRBJ1-2; D remains unclear. The CDR3 spans 13 residues. V lost 3 bases to trimming and J lost 1 base, with 6 bases between them. CDR3 nucleotides: TGTGCCAGCAGTTTTGGCAGTAACTATGGCTACACCTTC. It specifies CASSFGSNYGYTF.

The sample holds a few counts of this clonotype. V usage is TRBV6-1 and J usage is TRBJ1-5; D might be TRBD1 (5 bases). Between the trimmed V and J ends, which lost 8 bases and 4 bases, there was a span of 15 bases. The germline V gene encodes CDR1 MNHNS and CDR2 SASEGT. CDR3 size: 14 residues. CDR3 bases: TGTGCCAGCTCTTTGGGGGGTTTGAATCAGCCCCAGCATTTT. Protein product: CASSLGGLNQPQHF.

The chain joins TRBV6-2 or TRBV6-3 to TRBJ2-1; no clear D. Germline CDR1 MNHEY, CDR2 SVGEGT. Trimming shortened V by 2 bases and J by 3 bases, and 14 bases separated the two germline ends. There are 16 residues in the CDR3. The DNA of the CDR3 is TGTGCCAGCAGTTACAGGGTAGTAGCTGTCTACAATGAGCAGTTCTTC. Encoded protein: CASSYRVVAVYNEQFF.